Listed here are 19 T cell receptor beta chains from one sample, sequenced in a study of immune characterization of retroperitoneal liposarcoma. TCRdb redid the calling of the PCR reads with MiXCR, one entry per CDR3 protein. The table records over a thousand distinct CDR3 sequences, 40% to 55% of them present only once. Sequencing was carried out using tumor tissue. The receptors shown here come from a female donor with retroperitoneal liposarcoma.

J is TRBJ2-1 and V is TRBV6-1; 7 bases fit TRBD2. Germline assignment: CDR1 MNHNS and CDR2 SASEGT. This CDR3 is 17 amino acids long. V dropped 2 bases and J dropped 7; count of bases not matched to a gene: 14. DNA for the CDR3: TGTGCCAGCAGTGAATTCGTCGGGGGGAATCAAGGGAATGAGCAGTTCTTC. Translation gives CASSEFVGGNQGNEQFF.

The rearrangement joins TRBV6-2 or TRBV6-3 to TRBJ2-3; D is perhaps TRBD1 (7 bases). The CDR3 has 15 amino acids. From germline, CDR1 is MNHEY and CDR2 SVGEGT. The V and J ends lost 5 bases and 4 bases respectively, with 16 bases between them. CDR3 nucleotide sequence: TGTGCCAGCAGTGAAGAGGCAGGGGGGCCAGATACGCAGTATTTT. Protein product: CASSEEAGGPDTQYF.

This chain connects TRBV12-3 or TRBV12-4 to TRBJ2-3; 9 bases are a match to TRBD2. V dropped 0 bases and J dropped 5; count of bases not matched to a gene: 9. This CDR3 has 17 amino acids. The CDR3 nucleotides read TGTGCCAGCAGTTTAGCCTACGGCGGGAGGGCCGGAGATACGCAGTATTTT. Translating gives CASSLAYGGRAGDTQYF.

V gene TRBV11-3 combines with J gene TRBJ2-5, with 9 nucleotides matching TRBD2. V shed 0 bases and J 11 bases; nucleotides not matched to a gene: 13. CDR1 is SGHNT and CDR2 is YENEEA in the germline V gene. CDR3 length equals 16 residues. The CDR3 sequence is CASSLELAGDGDEQYF. The CDR3 DNA follows: TGTGCCAGCAGCTTAGAATTAGCGGGAGACGGCGATGAGCAGTACTTC.

This chain uses TRBV10-2 with TRBJ2-5, with 11 bases that match TRBD2. With 5 bases clipped from V and 2 bases from J, the junction kept 10 bases outside the gene matches. CDR3 length: 17 residues. Per the germline V gene, CDR1 is WSHSY and CDR2 is SAAADI. CDR3 nucleotide sequence: TGCGCCAGCAGTCCAGCCACGACTAGCGGGGTACAAGAGACCCAGTACTTC. Its protein product is CASSPATTSGVQETQYF.

This clonotype is judged large. This rearrangement joins TRBV12-3 or TRBV12-4 to TRBJ2-3; D gene unclear. CDR3 length: 14 residues. Trimming removed 3 bases from V and 2 bases from J, with 9 bases in between. CDR3 nucleotide sequence: TGTGCCAGCAGTTTTCTAGGCCTCACAGATACGCAGTATTTT. It codes for CASSFLGLTDTQYF.

The V gene is TRBV11-1, the J gene TRBJ2-1, with D perhaps matching TRBD1 (6 bases). This CDR3 is 13 amino acids long. Germline V gives CDR1 SGHAT, CDR2 FQDESV (reference sequence). Trimming removed 1 base from V and 6 bases from J, with 7 bases in between. In DNA form, the CDR3 reads TGTGCCAGCAGCTTAGGCAGGGGCAATGAGCAGTTCTTC. Encoded protein: CASSLGRGNEQFF.

The CDR3 DNA follows: TGTGCCAGCAGCTTAGAGGGACTGGGGACCCAGTACTTC. It specifies CASSLEGLGTQYF. This sequence joins TRBV7-6 and TRBJ2-5; possibly TRBD2 for D (6 bases). This CDR3 has 13 residues. Trimming left V 1 base short and J 7 bases short, with 10 bases between. CDR1 SGHVS and CDR2 FNYEAQ come from the germline V gene.

V is TRBV12-3 or TRBV12-4 and J is TRBJ2-1, with 14 bases fitting TRBD2. V shed 5 bases and J 9 bases; nucleotides not matched to a gene: 6. CDR3 size: 15 residues. CDR3 sequence (DNA): TGTGCCAGCAGTCTAGGGACTAGCGGGAGCGGTGAGCAGTTCTTC. Its translation is CASSLGTSGSGEQFF.

The gene calls are TRBV12-3 or TRBV12-4 and TRBJ2-1, with D possibly called TRBD1 or TRBD2 (5 bases each). There are 14 residues in the CDR3. V was shortened by 6 bases and J by 13 bases, with 22 bases between the two germline ends. CDR3 loop: CASRPRTSQETQFF. The DNA of the CDR3 is TGTGCCAGCAGACCCCGGACTTCACAGGAGACCCAGTTCTTC.

This rearrangement joins TRBV27 to TRBJ2-3; D is ambiguous. From germline, CDR1 is MNHEY and CDR2 SMNVEV (reference sequence). This CDR3 spans 16 amino acids. V lost 6 bases and J lost 3, with 19 bases in between. The CDR3 DNA reads TGTGCCAGCAGCCTTCGGACCGACTTAGGGACAGATACGCAGTATTTT. Protein: CASSLRTDLGTDTQYF.

The CDR3 sequence is CASSYSPARDYEQFF. Here the CDR3 DNA reads TGTGCCAGCAGTTACTCGCCAGCCCGAGATTACGAGCAGTTCTTC. The V gene is TRBV6-6, the J gene TRBJ2-1; no reliable D call. The CDR3 is 15 residues long. V lost 0 bases and J 10 bases, leaving 16 bases between the germline ends. Germline CDR1 is MNHNY and CDR2 is SVGAGI (reference sequence).

This chain uses TRBV10-1 with TRBJ2-1; unclear D gene. This CDR3 contains 14 residues. Trimming shortened V by 4 bases and J by 6 bases, and 13 bases separated the two germline ends. Germline V CDR1 and CDR2: WNHNN, SYGVQD (reference sequence). CDR3 amino acids: CASSVGSVGNEQFF. Here the CDR3 DNA reads TGCGCCAGCAGTGTGGGCAGTGTCGGCAATGAGCAGTTCTTC.

The rearrangement uses TRBV12-3 or TRBV12-4 and TRBJ2-2, with D perhaps TRBD2 (5 bases). Deletions cut 1 base from V and 4 bases from J, with 10 bases between. This CDR3 region has 15 residues. The CDR3 loop is CASSLGGSGTGELFF. The CDR3 DNA reads as TGTGCCAGCAGTTTAGGTGGGAGCGGCACCGGGGAGCTGTTTTTT.

V is TRBV6-1 and J is TRBJ2-1, with 10 nucleotides matching TRBD2. The DNA matches TRBJ2-7 better at its end, which makes the J call doubtful. Germline V gene sequence: CDR1 MNHNS, CDR2 SASEGT. CDR3 size: 14 residues. The CDR3 nucleotides read TGTGCCAGCAGTGGGCTAGCGGGAGTACATGAGCAGTACTTC. Translating gives CASSGLAGVHEQYF.

The chain recombines TRBV6-1 with TRBJ2-3, with D perhaps matching TRBD2 (5 bases). Germline CDR1 is MNHNS and CDR2 is SASEGT. Trimming removed 6 bases from V and 0 bases from J, with 10 bases in between. This CDR3 contains 14 residues. The CDR3 loop is CASRGDFSTDTQYF. Here the CDR3 DNA reads TGTGCCAGCAGGGGAGACTTTAGCACAGATACGCAGTATTTT.

This sequence joins TRBV11-3 and TRBJ2-1; D is perhaps TRBD1 (5 bases). The DNA end lines up better with TRBJ2-7; the J call may be wrong. Germline CDR1 is SGHNT and CDR2 is YENEEA. The length of the CDR3 is 13 residues. The CDR3 loop reads CASSSGHRYEQYF. The CDR3 DNA sequence: TGTGCCAGCAGCTCTGGACACCGCTACGAGCAGTACTTC.

This sequence joins TRBV6-1 and TRBJ2-1, with 12 bases matching TRBD2. CDR3 length: 15 amino acids. The germline V gene has CDR1 MNHNS and CDR2 SASEGT. J gave up 4 bases and V 6 bases, and 4 bases lay outside the gene matches. The CDR3 nucleotides read TGTGCCAGCAGCCCTAGCGGGGGGGGATACAATGAGCAGTTCTTC. This gives the protein CASSPSGGGYNEQFF.

The chain carries TRBV7-2 and TRBJ2-1; 9 bases agree with TRBD2. Per germline, CDR1 SGHTA and CDR2 FQGNSA. With V trimmed by 3 bases and J by 10 bases, 7 bases remained unmatched. This CDR3 spans 14 amino acids. The CDR3 region has the DNA TGTGCCAGCAGCTTTAGCGGGAGCACCTACGAGCAGTTCTTC. This gives the protein CASSFSGSTYEQFF.